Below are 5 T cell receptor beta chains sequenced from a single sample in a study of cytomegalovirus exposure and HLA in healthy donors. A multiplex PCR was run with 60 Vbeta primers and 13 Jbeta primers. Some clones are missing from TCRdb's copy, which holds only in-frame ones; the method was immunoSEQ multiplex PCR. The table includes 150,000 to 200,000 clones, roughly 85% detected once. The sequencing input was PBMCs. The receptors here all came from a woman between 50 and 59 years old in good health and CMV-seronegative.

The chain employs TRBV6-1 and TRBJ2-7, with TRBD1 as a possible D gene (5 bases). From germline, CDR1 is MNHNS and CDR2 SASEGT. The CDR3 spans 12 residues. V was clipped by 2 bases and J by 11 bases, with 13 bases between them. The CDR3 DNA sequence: TGTGCCAGCAGTGAACTGCAGGGTCGAGAGTACTTC. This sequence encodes CASSELQGREYF.

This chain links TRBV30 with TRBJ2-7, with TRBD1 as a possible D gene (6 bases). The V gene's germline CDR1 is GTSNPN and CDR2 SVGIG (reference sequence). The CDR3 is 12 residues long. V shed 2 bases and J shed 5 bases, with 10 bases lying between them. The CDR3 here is CAWSPQGDEQYF. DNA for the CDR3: TGTGCCTGGAGTCCACAGGGTGACGAGCAGTACTTC.

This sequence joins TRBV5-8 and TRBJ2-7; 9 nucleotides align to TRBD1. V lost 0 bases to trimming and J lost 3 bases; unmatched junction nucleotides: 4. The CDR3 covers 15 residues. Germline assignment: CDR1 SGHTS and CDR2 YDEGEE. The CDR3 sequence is CASSLGTGGFYEQYF. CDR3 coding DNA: TGTGCCAGCAGCTTGGGCACAGGGGGCTTCTACGAGCAGTACTTC. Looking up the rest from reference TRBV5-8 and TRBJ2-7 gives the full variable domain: EAGVTQSPTHLIKTRGQQATLRCSPISGHTSVYWYQQALGLGLQFLLWYDEGEERNRGNFPPRFSGRQFPNYSSELNVNALELEDSALYLCASSLGTGGFYEQYFGPGTRLTVT.

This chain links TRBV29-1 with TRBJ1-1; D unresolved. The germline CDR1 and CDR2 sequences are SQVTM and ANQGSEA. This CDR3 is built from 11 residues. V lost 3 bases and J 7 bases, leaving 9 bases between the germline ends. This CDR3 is CSVETINEAFF. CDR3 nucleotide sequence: TGCAGCGTTGAGACAATTAATGAAGCTTTCTTT.

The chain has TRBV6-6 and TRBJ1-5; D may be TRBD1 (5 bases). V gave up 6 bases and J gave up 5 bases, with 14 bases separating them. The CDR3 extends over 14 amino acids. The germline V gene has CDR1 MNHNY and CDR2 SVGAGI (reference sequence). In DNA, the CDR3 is TGTGCCAGCAGCCCCGACAGAAATTATCAGCCCCAGCATTTT. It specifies CASSPDRNYQPQHF.